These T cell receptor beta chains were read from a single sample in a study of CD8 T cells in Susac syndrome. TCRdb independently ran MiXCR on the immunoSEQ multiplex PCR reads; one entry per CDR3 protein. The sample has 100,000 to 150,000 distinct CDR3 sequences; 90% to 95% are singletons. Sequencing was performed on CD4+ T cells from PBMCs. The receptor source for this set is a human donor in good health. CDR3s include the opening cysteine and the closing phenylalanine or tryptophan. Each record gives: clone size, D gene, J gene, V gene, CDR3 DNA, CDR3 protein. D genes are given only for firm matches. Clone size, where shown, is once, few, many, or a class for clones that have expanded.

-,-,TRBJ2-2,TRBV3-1,TGTGCCAGCAGCCAAGATTGGATCCGCACCGGGGAGCTGTTTTTT,CASSQDWIRTGELFF
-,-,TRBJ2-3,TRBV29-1,TGCAGCACTCATGCGGTAATATTCACAGATACGCAGTATTTT,CSTHAVIFTDTQYF
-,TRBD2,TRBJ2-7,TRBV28,TGTGCCAGCAGTCCCGGGACTAGCGGGACTTACGAGCAGTACTTC,CASSPGTSGTYEQYF
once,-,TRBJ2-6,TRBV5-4,TGTGCCAGCAGCTTTCTTCAGTTCTCTGGGGCCAACGTCCTGACTTTC,CASSFLQFSGANVLTF
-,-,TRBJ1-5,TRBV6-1,TGTGCCAGCAGTGATCGGGGGAAGGGAGATAGCAATCAGCCCCAGCATTTT,CASSDRGKGDSNQPQHF
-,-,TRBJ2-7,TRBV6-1,TGTGCCAGCAGTGATTCGACACTTTACGAGCAGTACTTC,CASSDSTLYEQYF
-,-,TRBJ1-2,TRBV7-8,TGTGCCAGCAGCCTCCGACTAAGCGGCTACACCTTC,CASSLRLSGYTF
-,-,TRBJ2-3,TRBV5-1,TGCGCCAGCTTAGATCCAAACGCAGATACGCAGTATTTT,CASLDPNADTQYF
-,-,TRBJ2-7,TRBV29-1,TGCAGCGTTGAAAGGGCAGGGACCGAGCAGTACTTC,CSVERAGTEQYF
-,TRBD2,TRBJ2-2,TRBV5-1,TGCGCCAGCAGCTTTAGCGGGGATCGCACCGGGGAGCTGTTTTTT,CASSFSGDRTGELFF
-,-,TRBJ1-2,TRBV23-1,TGCGCCACCGATCCGGGACACCCGGACGACTACACCTTC,CATDPGHPDDYTF
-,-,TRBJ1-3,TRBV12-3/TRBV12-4,TGTGCCAGCAGGTCTCAGGCTGTAACGTTCGAAAACACCATATATTTT,CASRSQAVTFENTIYF
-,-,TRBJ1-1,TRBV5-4,TGTGCCAGCAGCTTGGATTTTCAGGGAAACACTGAAGCTTTCTTT,CASSLDFQGNTEAFF
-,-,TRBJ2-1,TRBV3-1,TGTGCCAGCAGCCCCACCGGGACGAAGAGTTCTGAGCAGTTCTTC,CASSPTGTKSSEQFF
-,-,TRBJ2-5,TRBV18,TGTGCCAGCTCACCACTGAATCCGGAGACCCAGTACTTC,CASSPLNPETQYF
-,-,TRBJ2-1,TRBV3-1,TGTGCCAGCAGCCAAAACCACAATGAGCAGTTCTTC,CASSQNHNEQFF
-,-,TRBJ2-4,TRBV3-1,TGTGCCAGCAGTGGGCCCTCGAGCCAGGCCAAAAACATTCAGTACTTC,CASSGPSSQAKNIQYF
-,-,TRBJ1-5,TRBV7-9,TGTGCCAGCAGCCAAGAGGGCAATCAGCCCCAGCATTTT,CASSQEGNQPQHF
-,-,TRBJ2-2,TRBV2,TGTGCCAGCAGTGCCACAGGGAACACCGGGGAGCTGTTTTTT,CASSATGNTGELFF
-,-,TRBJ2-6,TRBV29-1,TGCAGCGTAGAACCAGGGTCCGGGGCCAACGTCCTGACTTTC,CSVEPGSGANVLTF
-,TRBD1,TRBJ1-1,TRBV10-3,TGTGCCATCAGGCAGGGGGCGGACACTGAAGCTTTCTTT,CAIRQGADTEAFF
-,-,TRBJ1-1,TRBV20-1,TGCAGTGCCACTTGGGGCCGGGCGAGGGAGGCTTTCTTT,CSATWGRAREAFF
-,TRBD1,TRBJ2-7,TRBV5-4,TGTGCCAGCAGCTTGCCAGGGGGCTACGAGCAGTACTTC,CASSLPGGYEQYF
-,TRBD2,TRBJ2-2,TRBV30,TGTGCCTGGAGTGTACGTAGGACTAGCGGTGGGGGGGAGCTGTTTTTT,CAWSVRRTSGGGELFF
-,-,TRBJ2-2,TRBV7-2,TGTGCCAGCAGCTTAATGGGCGGGGAGCTGTTTTTT,CASSLMGGELFF
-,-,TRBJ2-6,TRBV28,TGTGCCAGCACTCCGTCTAGCTCTGGGGCCAACGTCCTGACTTTC,CASTPSSSGANVLTF
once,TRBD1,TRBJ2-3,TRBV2,TGTGCCAGCAGTGAACGACAGGGTGGAGATACGCAGTATTTT,CASSERQGGDTQYF
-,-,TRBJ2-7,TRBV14,TGTGCCAGCAGCCCGTCAGGGGCCCCCTACGAGCAGTACTTC,CASSPSGAPYEQYF
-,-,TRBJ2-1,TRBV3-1,TGTGCCAGCGCAGTGTCAAACCCTGGGGGGATTAATGAGCAGTTCTTC,CASAVSNPGGINEQFF
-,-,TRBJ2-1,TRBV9,TGTGCCAGCAGCGCCAACAATGAGCAGTTCTTC,CASSANNEQFF
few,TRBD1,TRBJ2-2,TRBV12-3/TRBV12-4,TGTGCCAGCAGACAGGGGGCCGGGGAGCTGTTTTTT,CASRQGAGELFF
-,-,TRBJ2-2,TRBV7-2,TGTGCCAGCAGCCCGGCCGGGGGCGGGAACACCGGGGAGCTGTTTTTT,CASSPAGGGNTGELFF
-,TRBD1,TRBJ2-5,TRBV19,TGTGCCAGTAGTATCGGACAGGGGAGGACCCAGTACTTC,CASSIGQGRTQYF
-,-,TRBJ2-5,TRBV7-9,TGTGCCAGCAGCTTAAGAATGAAGCGTGGAGAGACCCAGTACTTC,CASSLRMKRGETQYF
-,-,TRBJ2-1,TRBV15,TGTGCCACCAGCAGGAAACGACAGGAAAGTACCGAGCAGTTCTTC,CATSRKRQESTEQFF
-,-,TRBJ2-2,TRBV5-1,TGCGCCAGCAGCTTATACGGCACCGGGGAGCTGTTTTTT,CASSLYGTGELFF
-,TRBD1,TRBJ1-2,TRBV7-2,TGTGCCAGCAGCCCCCGACAGGGTTTCGACTATGGCTACACCTTC,CASSPRQGFDYGYTF
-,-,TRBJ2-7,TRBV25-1,TGTGCCAGCAGTGAATCACCCCTCTACGAGCAGTACTTC,CASSESPLYEQYF
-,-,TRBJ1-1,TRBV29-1,TGCAGCGTTGAGGGTTTGAACACTGAAGCTTTCTTT,CSVEGLNTEAFF
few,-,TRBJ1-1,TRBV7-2,TGTGCCAGCAGTCGGACGAACACTGAAGCTTTCTTT,CASSRTNTEAFF